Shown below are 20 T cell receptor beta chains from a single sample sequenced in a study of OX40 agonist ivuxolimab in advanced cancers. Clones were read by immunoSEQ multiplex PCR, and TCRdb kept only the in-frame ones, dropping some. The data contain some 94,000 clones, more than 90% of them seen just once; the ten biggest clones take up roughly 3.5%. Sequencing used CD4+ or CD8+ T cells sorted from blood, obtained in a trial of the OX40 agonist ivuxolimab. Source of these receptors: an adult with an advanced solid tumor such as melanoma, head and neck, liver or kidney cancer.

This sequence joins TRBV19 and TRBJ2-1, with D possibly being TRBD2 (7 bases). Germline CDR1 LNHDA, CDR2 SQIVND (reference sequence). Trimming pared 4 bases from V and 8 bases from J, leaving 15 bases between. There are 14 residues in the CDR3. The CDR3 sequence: CASSTLQGGDEQFF. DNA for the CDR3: TGTGCCAGTAGTACTTTACAGGGAGGGGATGAGCAGTTCTTC.

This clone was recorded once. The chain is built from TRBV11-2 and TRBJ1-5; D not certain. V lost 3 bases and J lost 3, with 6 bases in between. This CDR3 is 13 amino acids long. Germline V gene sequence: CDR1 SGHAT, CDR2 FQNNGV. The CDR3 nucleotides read TGTGCCAGCAGCTTTGCAGTCAATCAGCCCCAGCATTTT. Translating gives CASSFAVNQPQHF.

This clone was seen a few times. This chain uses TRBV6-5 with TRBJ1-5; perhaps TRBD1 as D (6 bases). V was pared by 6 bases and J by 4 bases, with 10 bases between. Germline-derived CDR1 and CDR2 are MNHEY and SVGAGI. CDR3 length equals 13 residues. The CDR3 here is CASRLGANQPQHF. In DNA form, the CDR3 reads TGTGCCAGCAGATTGGGGGCGAATCAGCCCCAGCATTTT.

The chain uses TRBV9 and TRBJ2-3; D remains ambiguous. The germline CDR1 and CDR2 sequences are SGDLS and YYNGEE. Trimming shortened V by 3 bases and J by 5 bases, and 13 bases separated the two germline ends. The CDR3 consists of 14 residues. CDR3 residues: CASSALGPGDTQYF. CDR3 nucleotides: TGTGCCAGCAGCGCCCTAGGGCCAGGAGATACGCAGTATTTT.

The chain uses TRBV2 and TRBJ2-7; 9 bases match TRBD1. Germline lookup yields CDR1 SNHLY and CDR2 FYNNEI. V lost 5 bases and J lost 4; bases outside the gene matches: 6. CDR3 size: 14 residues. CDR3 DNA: TGTGCCAGCAGTCCGGACAGGGGTCTGTACGAGCAGTACTTC. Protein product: CASSPDRGLYEQYF.

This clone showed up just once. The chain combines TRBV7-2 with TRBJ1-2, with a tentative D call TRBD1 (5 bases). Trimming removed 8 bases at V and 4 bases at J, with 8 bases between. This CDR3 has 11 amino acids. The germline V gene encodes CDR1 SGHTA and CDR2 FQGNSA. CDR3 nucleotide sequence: TGTGCCAGCCGCCAGGGCTATGGCTACACCTTC. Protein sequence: CASRQGYGYTF.

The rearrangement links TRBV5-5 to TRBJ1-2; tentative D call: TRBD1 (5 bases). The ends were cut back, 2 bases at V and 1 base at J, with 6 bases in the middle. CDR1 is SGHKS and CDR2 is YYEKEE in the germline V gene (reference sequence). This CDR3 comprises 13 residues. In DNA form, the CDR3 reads TGTGCCAGCAGCTTAGACAGTAACTATGGCTACACCTTC. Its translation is CASSLDSNYGYTF.

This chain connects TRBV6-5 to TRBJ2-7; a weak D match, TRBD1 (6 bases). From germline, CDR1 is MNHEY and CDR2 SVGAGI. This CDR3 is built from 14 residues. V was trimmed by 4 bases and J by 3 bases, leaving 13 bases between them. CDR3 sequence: CASSLTTGYYEQYF. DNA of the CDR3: TGTGCCAGCAGTTTAACTACAGGGTACTACGAGCAGTACTTC.

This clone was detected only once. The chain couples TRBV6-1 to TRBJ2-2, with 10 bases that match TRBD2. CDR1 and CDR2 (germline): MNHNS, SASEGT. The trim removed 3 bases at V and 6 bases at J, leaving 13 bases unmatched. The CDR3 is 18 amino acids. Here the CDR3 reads CASSDREISGGPPGELFF. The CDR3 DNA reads TGTGCCAGCAGTGATAGGGAAATTAGCGGGGGGCCCCCCGGGGAGCTGTTTTTT.

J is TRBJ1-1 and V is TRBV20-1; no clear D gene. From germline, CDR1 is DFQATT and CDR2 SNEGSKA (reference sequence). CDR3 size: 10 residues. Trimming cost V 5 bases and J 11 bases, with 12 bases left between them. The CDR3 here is CSAGISEAFF. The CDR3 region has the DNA TGCAGTGCTGGAATTTCCGAGGCTTTCTTT.

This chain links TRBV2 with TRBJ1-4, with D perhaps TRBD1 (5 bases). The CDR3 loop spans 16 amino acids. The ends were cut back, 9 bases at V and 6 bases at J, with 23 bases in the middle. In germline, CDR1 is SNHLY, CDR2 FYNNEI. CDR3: CASRHPLGRGYEKLFF. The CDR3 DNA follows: TGTGCCAGTAGACACCCCTTGGGTAGGGGTTATGAAAAACTGTTTTTT.

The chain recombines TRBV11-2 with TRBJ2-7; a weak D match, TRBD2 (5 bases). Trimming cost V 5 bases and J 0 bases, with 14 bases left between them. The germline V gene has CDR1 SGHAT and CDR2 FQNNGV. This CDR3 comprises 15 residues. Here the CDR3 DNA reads TGTGCCAGCAGCCTAGGTTCCCGGGGCTCCTACGAGCAGTACTTC. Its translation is CASSLGSRGSYEQYF.

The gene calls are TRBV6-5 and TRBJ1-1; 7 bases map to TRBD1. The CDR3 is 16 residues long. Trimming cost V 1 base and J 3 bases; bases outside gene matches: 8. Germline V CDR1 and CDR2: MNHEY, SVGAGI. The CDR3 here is CASSYWAPTGDTEAFF. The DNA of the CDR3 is TGTGCCAGCAGTTACTGGGCCCCCACAGGGGACACTGAAGCTTTCTTT.

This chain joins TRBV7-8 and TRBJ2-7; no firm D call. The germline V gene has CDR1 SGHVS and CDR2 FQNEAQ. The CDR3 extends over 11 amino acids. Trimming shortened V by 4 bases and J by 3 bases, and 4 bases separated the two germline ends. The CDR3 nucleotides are TGTGCCAGCAGCTCCAACTACGAGCAGTACTTC. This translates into CASSSNYEQYF.

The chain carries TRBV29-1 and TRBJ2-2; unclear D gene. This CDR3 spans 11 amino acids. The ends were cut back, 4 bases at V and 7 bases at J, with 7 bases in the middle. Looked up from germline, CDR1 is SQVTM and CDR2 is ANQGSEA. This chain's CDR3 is CSVGKGGELFF. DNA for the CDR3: TGCAGCGTTGGTAAGGGCGGGGAGCTGTTTTTT.

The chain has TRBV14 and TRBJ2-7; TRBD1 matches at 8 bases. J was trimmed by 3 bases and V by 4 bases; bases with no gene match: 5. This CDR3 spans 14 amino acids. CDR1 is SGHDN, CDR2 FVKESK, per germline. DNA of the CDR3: TGTGCCAGCAGCCCATCGGACAGGGACTACGAGCAGTACTTC. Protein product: CASSPSDRDYEQYF.

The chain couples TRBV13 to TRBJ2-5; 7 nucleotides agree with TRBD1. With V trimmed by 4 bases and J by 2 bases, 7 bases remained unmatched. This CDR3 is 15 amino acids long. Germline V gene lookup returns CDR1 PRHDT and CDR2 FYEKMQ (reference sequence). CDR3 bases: TGTGCCAGCAGCTCACGCCGGGACAGTCAAGAGACCCAGTACTTC. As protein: CASSSRRDSQETQYF. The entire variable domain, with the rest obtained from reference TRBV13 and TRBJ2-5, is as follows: AAGVIQSPRHLIKEKRETATLKCYPIPRHDTVYWYQQGPGQDPQFLISFYEKMQSDKGSIPDRFSAQQFSDYHSELNMSSLELGDSALYFCASSSRRDSQETQYFGPGTRLLVL.

The CDR3 is CASSPGKRNEKLFF. The CDR3 nucleotides are TGTGCCAGCAGTCCCGGGAAACGTAATGAAAAACTGTTTTTT. V and J are TRBV6-5 and TRBJ1-4, with D unclear. Per the germline V gene, CDR1 is MNHEY and CDR2 is SVGAGI. Trimming removed 5 bases at V and 4 bases at J, with 11 bases between. There are 14 residues in the CDR3.

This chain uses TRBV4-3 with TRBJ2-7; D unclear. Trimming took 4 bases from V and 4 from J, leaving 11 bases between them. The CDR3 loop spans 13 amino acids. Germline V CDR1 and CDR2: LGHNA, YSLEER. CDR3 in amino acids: CASSPDIRYEQYF. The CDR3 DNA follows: TGCGCCAGCAGCCCCGACATCCGATACGAGCAGTACTTC.

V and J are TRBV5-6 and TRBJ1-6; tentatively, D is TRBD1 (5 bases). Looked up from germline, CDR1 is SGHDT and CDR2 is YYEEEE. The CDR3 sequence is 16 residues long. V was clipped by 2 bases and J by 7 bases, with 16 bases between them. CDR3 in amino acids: CASSFRGVGRNSPLHF. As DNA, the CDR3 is TGTGCCAGCAGCTTTCGAGGGGTCGGACGGAATTCACCCCTCCACTTT.